Each of the 4 T cell receptor beta chains below was sequenced from the same sample in a study of circulating and synovial CD4+ cells in juvenile arthritis. Some clones are missing from TCRdb's copy, which holds only in-frame ones; the method was immunoSEQ multiplex PCR. The table records about 33,000 clones, around 96% of them present only once. What was sequenced was CD4+ T cells from blood. All receptors come from a human donor with juvenile idiopathic arthritis.

The J gene is TRBJ2-7, the V gene TRBV19; D is perhaps TRBD1 (6 bases). Germline lookup yields CDR1 LNHDA and CDR2 SQIVND (reference sequence). The CDR3 runs 17 residues. Trimming cost V 5 bases and J 2 bases, with 22 bases left between them. CDR3 in amino acids: CASSRTWRSGDPYEQYF. The CDR3 bases are TGTGCCAGTAGTCGGACGTGGAGGTCAGGGGACCCCTACGAGCAGTACTTC.

The CDR3 nucleotides are TGTGCCAGTAGTTCCGGGACAGCGAACACCGGGGAGCTGTTTTTT. Amino acid sequence: CASSSGTANTGELFF. The rearrangement links TRBV19 to TRBJ2-2, with 7 bases lining up with TRBD1. The CDR3 loop spans 15 amino acids. Germline V gives CDR1 LNHDA, CDR2 SQIVND (reference sequence). The V segment lost 5 bases and the J segment 0 bases; nucleotides outside the gene matches: 3. Drawing the rest from reference TRBV19 and TRBJ2-2, the complete variable domain is DGGITQSPKYLFRKEGQNVTLSCEQNLNHDAMYWYRQDPGQGLRLIYYSQIVNDFQKGDIAEGYSVSREKKESFPLTVTSAQKNPTAFYLCASSSGTANTGELFFGEGSRLTVL.

The chain recombines TRBV5-6 with TRBJ1-4, with TRBD1 identical over 9 bases. The germline CDR1 and CDR2 sequences are SGHDT and YYEEEE. J lost 8 bases, V lost 2 bases, and 7 bases had no gene match. The CDR3 length is 15 residues. The CDR3 protein is CASSFRDRDIEKLFF. The CDR3, as DNA: TGTGCCAGCAGCTTCCGGGACAGGGATATCGAAAAACTGTTTTTT.

The gene calls are TRBV6-5 and TRBJ2-3; the match to TRBD2 covers 8 bases. The J segment lost 3 bases and the V segment lost 6 bases, leaving 8 bases of the junction unmatched. This CDR3 region has 15 residues. CDR1 MNHEY and CDR2 SVGAGI come from the germline V gene. CDR3 sequence: CASSPREGRTDTQYF. The CDR3 region has the DNA TGTGCCAGCAGCCCTCGGGAGGGCCGAACAGATACGCAGTATTTT.